One and the same sample provided the 20 T cell receptor beta chains below, sequenced in a study of monozygotic twins with inflammatory bowel disease. For each CDR3 protein, TCRdb gives one entry from its re-call of the 5' RACE reads, without DNA. The sample table sets out approximately 330,000 distinct CDR3 sequences. Sequenced input: blood. The receptors come from a human donor with ulcerative colitis or Crohn's disease, or a healthy co-twin of an affected twin (not recorded which).

V is TRBV27 and J is TRBJ2-3; TCRdb proposes TRBD1, but this gene call is untestable without DNA. The germline gives CDR1 MNHEY, CDR2 SMNVEV (reference sequence). CDR3 length: 13 residues. The CDR3 here is CASRGTGTDTQYF.

This chain connects TRBV5-1 to TRBJ2-7; the D gene TCRdb calls, TRBD2, cannot be checked with no DNA. This CDR3 spans 18 amino acids. CDR1 is SGHRS, CDR2 YFSETQ, per germline. Here the CDR3 reads CASSLVPGLAEPTYEQYF.

This sequence joins TRBV15 and TRBJ1-4; checking the TCRdb D call of TRBD1 is not possible without DNA. Germline V gives CDR1 LNHNV, CDR2 YYDKDF (reference sequence). CDR3 length: 15 residues. CDR3: CATSGDRGTNEKLFF.

This rearrangement joins TRBV5-1 to TRBJ2-7. The CDR3 contains 12 residues. Germline loops: CDR1 SGHRS, CDR2 YFSETQ. CDR3 region: CASSSPSYEQYF.

The chain employs TRBV5-1 and TRBJ2-2. Germline loops: CDR1 SGHRS, CDR2 YFSETQ. The CDR3 has 14 residues. This CDR3 reads CASSLGLRTGELFF.

The chain couples TRBV5-5 to TRBJ2-7; TCRdb returns TRBD2, unconfirmable since there is no DNA. The germline gives CDR1 SGHKS, CDR2 YYEKEE (reference sequence). The CDR3 consists of 17 residues. CDR3 sequence: CASSLEVETSGSYEQYF.

The chain combines TRBV2 with TRBJ2-1; TCRdb's D call of TRBD1 is untestable without DNA. Germline values: CDR1 SNHLY, CDR2 FYNNEI. The CDR3 is 14 residues long. The CDR3 spells CARSQGWGYNEQFF.

This chain uses TRBV6-4 with TRBJ2-1; TCRdb returns TRBD2, unconfirmable since there is no DNA. The CDR3 spans 13 residues. In germline, CDR1 is MRHNA, CDR2 SNTAGT. The CDR3: CASSESWGGEQFF.

This chain's CDR3 is CASSPRGAGELFF. The rearrangement links TRBV5-1 to TRBJ2-2; TCRdb selects TRBD1, and the lack of DNA leaves this call unchecked. This CDR3 region has 13 residues. Germline CDR1 reads SGHRS; CDR2 reads YFSETQ.

The gene calls are TRBV5-1 and TRBJ1-2; TCRdb's assignment of TRBD1 cannot be checked, as there is no DNA. In germline, CDR1 is SGHRS, CDR2 YFSETQ. This CDR3 is 12 amino acids long. CDR3: CASSVDRSGYTF.

The V call is TRBV28, the J call TRBJ1-2. The CDR3 has 13 amino acids. Germline lookup yields CDR1 MDHEN and CDR2 SYDVKM. CDR3 protein: CASSLARTRSYTF.

The chain has TRBV28 and TRBJ2-3; there is no DNA to check the TCRdb D call of TRBD1. The CDR3 is 17 amino acids. Germline CDR1 reads MDHEN; CDR2 reads SYDVKM. The CDR3 spells CASSFTPFGTGTDTQYF. The variable domain in full, with the rest retrieved from reference TRBV28 and TRBJ2-3, is DVKVTQSSRYLVKRTGEKVFLECVQDMDHENMFWYRQDPGLGLRLIYFSYDVKMKEKGDIPEGYSVSREKKERFSLILESASTNQTSMYLCASSFTPFGTGTDTQYFGPGTRLTVL.

The chain joins TRBV5-1 to TRBJ2-1; the TRBD2 assignment by TCRdb is unverifiable without DNA. This CDR3 is built from 14 residues. CDR1 and CDR2 from the germline V gene are SGHRS and YFSETQ. CDR3 sequence: CASISLAGGNEQFF.

The V call is TRBV23-1, the J call TRBJ2-7. TRBV23-1 is noted as an ORF with a role that remains uncertain. CDR3 length: 14 residues. CDR3 in amino acids: CASRPGFLSYEQYF.

V usage is TRBV7-9 and J usage is TRBJ2-1; without DNA, the TCRdb call of TRBD1 cannot be checked. Germline V gives CDR1 SEHNR, CDR2 FQNEAQ (reference sequence). The CDR3 runs 15 residues. This CDR3 is CASSLGGSYYNEQFF.

The CDR3 here is CASSVGSRERFF. This chain joins TRBV12-3 or TRBV12-4 and TRBJ2-1. The CDR3 length is 12 residues.

The chain recombines TRBV15 with TRBJ2-3; TCRdb's D gene call, TRBD2, goes unchecked for lack of DNA. The CDR3 runs to 14 residues. Germline values: CDR1 LNHNV, CDR2 YYDKDF (reference sequence). The CDR3 sequence: CATLLAEGGDTQYF.

The chain has TRBV7-2 and TRBJ1-2; TCRdb's assignment of TRBD1 cannot be checked, as there is no DNA. This CDR3 is built from 15 residues. Germline CDR1 is SGHTA and CDR2 is FQGNSA. CDR3 protein: CASSSAGATGFGYTF.

The rearrangement links TRBV7-2 to TRBJ2-5; the TCRdb call, TRBD2, lacks DNA for checking. CDR1 SGHTA and CDR2 FQGNSA come from the germline V gene. The CDR3 consists of 15 residues. This chain's CDR3 is CASSLDSGGRETQYF.

J is TRBJ2-1 and V is TRBV4-1; TCRdb proposes TRBD2, but this gene call is untestable without DNA. Germline V CDR1 and CDR2: MGHRA, YSYEKL. The CDR3 runs 16 residues. CDR3 region: CASSQGASGRADEQFF.